A selection of T cell receptor beta chains follows, all from one sample in a study of regulatory T cells. Measured with immunoSEQ multiplex PCR; TCRdb has only the in-frame clones, and not every one. Counted here are around 29,000 clones, 85% to 95% occurring once; the ten biggest clones make up roughly 1.6%. The sequencing input was conventional CD4+ T cells sorted from blood. These receptors came from a person aged 18 to 35 with CD3G deficiency. CDR3s include the opening cysteine and the closing phenylalanine or tryptophan. A D gene is named only where the DNA matches it firmly. Some rows have no size entry. The others give once, few or many, or a class for an expanded clone.

clone size: NA
V gene: TRBV5-1
D gene: NA
J gene: TRBJ2-3
CDR3 protein: CASSLGPEGGTDTQYF
CDR3 DNA: TGCGCCAGCAGCTTGGGTCCCGAAGGGGGCACAGATACGCAGTATTTT

clone size: NA
V gene: TRBV19
D gene: NA
J gene: TRBJ1-5
CDR3 protein: CASGLEGNQPQHF
CDR3 DNA: TGTGCCAGTGGCCTCGAGGGCAATCAGCCCCAGCATTTT

clone size: NA
V gene: TRBV11-1
D gene: NA
J gene: TRBJ1-1
CDR3 protein: CASSLDAGTGAFF
CDR3 DNA: TGTGCCAGCAGCTTAGATGCGGGAACAGGAGCTTTCTTT

clone size: NA
V gene: TRBV28
D gene: TRBD2
J gene: TRBJ2-7
CDR3 protein: CASSSPRLAGGYEQYF
CDR3 DNA: TGTGCCAGCAGTTCCCCTCGACTAGCGGGAGGGTACGAGCAGTACTTC

clone size: NA
V gene: TRBV6-1
D gene: TRBD1
J gene: TRBJ1-5
CDR3 protein: CASSATGLQPQHF
CDR3 DNA: TGTGCCAGCAGTGCGACAGGGCTCCAGCCCCAGCATTTT

clone size: NA
V gene: TRBV5-1
D gene: NA
J gene: TRBJ2-1
CDR3 protein: CASSLGTDNEQFF
CDR3 DNA: TGCGCCAGCAGCTTGGGGACAGACAATGAGCAGTTCTTC

clone size: NA
V gene: TRBV15
D gene: NA
J gene: TRBJ1-2
CDR3 protein: CATSRGPRGGALGYTF
CDR3 DNA: TGTGCCACCAGCAGAGGGCCTCGGGGGGGGGCGCTTGGCTACACCTTC

clone size: NA
V gene: TRBV10-3
D gene: NA
J gene: TRBJ2-7
CDR3 protein: CATRGGPGSYEQYF
CDR3 DNA: TGTGCCACAAGGGGCGGACCAGGGAGCTACGAGCAGTACTTC

clone size: few
V gene: TRBV6-1
D gene: NA
J gene: TRBJ2-4
CDR3 protein: CASSDLAKNIQYF
CDR3 DNA: TGTGCCAGCAGTGACCTAGCCAAAAACATTCAGTACTTC

clone size: NA
V gene: TRBV5-1
D gene: NA
J gene: TRBJ2-5
CDR3 protein: CASSLRGRAPQETQYF
CDR3 DNA: TGCGCCAGCAGCTTGCGGGGCAGGGCCCCCCAAGAGACCCAGTACTTC

clone size: NA
V gene: TRBV18
D gene: NA
J gene: TRBJ2-7
CDR3 protein: CASSPQGPPGEQYF
CDR3 DNA: TGTGCCAGCTCACCGCAGGGGCCCCCGGGCGAGCAGTACTTC

clone size: NA
V gene: TRBV5-1
D gene: NA
J gene: TRBJ2-3
CDR3 protein: CASSLDGAQSDTQYF
CDR3 DNA: TGCGCCAGCAGCTTGGACGGAGCCCAGTCAGATACGCAGTATTTT

clone size: NA
V gene: TRBV7-2
D gene: TRBD2
J gene: TRBJ2-1
CDR3 protein: CASSRGLAYNEQFF
CDR3 DNA: TGTGCCAGCAGCCGCGGACTAGCTTACAATGAGCAGTTCTTC

clone size: NA
V gene: TRBV30
D gene: NA
J gene: TRBJ1-2
CDR3 protein: CAWTPGGDYGYTF
CDR3 DNA: TGTGCCTGGACTCCTGGGGGGGACTATGGCTACACCTTC

clone size: NA
V gene: TRBV9
D gene: TRBD1
J gene: TRBJ2-2
CDR3 protein: CASSVWTGVGAGELFF
CDR3 DNA: TGTGCCAGCAGCGTCTGGACAGGGGTAGGAGCCGGGGAGCTGTTTTTT

clone size: once
V gene: TRBV6-6
D gene: NA
J gene: TRBJ2-1
CDR3 protein: CASSDSLSYNEQFF
CDR3 DNA: TGTGCCAGCAGTGACTCCCTCTCCTACAATGAGCAGTTCTTC

clone size: NA
V gene: TRBV7-3
D gene: NA
J gene: TRBJ1-2
CDR3 protein: CASSLKGRNYGYTF
CDR3 DNA: TGTGCCAGCAGCTTAAAGGGACGGAACTATGGCTACACCTTC

clone size: NA
V gene: TRBV5-1
D gene: NA
J gene: TRBJ2-2
CDR3 protein: CASSLSYGAGTGELFF
CDR3 DNA: TGCGCCAGCAGCTTGAGCTACGGGGCTGGTACCGGGGAGCTGTTTTTT

clone size: NA
V gene: TRBV5-1
D gene: TRBD1
J gene: TRBJ1-2
CDR3 protein: CASSSRGQGAGYTF
CDR3 DNA: TGCGCCAGCAGCTCAAGGGGACAGGGGGCAGGCTACACCTTC

clone size: NA
V gene: TRBV7-9
D gene: NA
J gene: TRBJ1-3
CDR3 protein: CASSLYGNTIYF
CDR3 DNA: TGTGCCAGCAGCTTATATGGAAACACCATATATTTT

clone size: NA
V gene: TRBV28
D gene: TRBD2
J gene: TRBJ2-7
CDR3 protein: CASSLFRTSGLGEQYF
CDR3 DNA: TGTGCCAGCAGTTTGTTTCGGACTAGCGGTCTCGGCGAGCAGTACTTC

clone size: NA
V gene: TRBV7-9
D gene: NA
J gene: TRBJ2-1
CDR3 protein: CASSLRDFNEQFF
CDR3 DNA: TGTGCCAGCAGCTTACGGGACTTCAATGAGCAGTTCTTC

clone size: NA
V gene: TRBV5-1
D gene: NA
J gene: TRBJ2-7
CDR3 protein: CASSLTGGEQYF
CDR3 DNA: TGCGCCAGCAGCTTGACCGGGGGCGAGCAGTACTTC

clone size: NA
V gene: TRBV7-9
D gene: TRBD2
J gene: TRBJ2-3
CDR3 protein: CASSLGTSGRPTDTQYF
CDR3 DNA: TGTGCCAGCAGCCTGGGGACTAGCGGGAGGCCCACAGATACGCAGTATTTT

clone size: NA
V gene: TRBV4-1
D gene: TRBD2
J gene: TRBJ2-3
CDR3 protein: CASSLGLAGPGTDTQYF
CDR3 DNA: TGCGCCAGCAGCCTGGGACTAGCGGGACCGGGGACAGATACGCAGTATTTT

clone size: NA
V gene: TRBV9
D gene: TRBD1
J gene: TRBJ2-5
CDR3 protein: CASSVVPTGGASQYF
CDR3 DNA: TGTGCCAGCAGCGTAGTTCCGACAGGGGGCGCCTCCCAGTACTTC

clone size: NA
V gene: TRBV19
D gene: NA
J gene: TRBJ1-5
CDR3 protein: CASSILTSNQPQHF
CDR3 DNA: TGTGCCAGTAGTATTCTTACTAGCAATCAGCCCCAGCATTTT

clone size: NA
V gene: TRBV19
D gene: NA
J gene: TRBJ1-2
CDR3 protein: CASSIGDPANYGYTF
CDR3 DNA: TGTGCCAGTAGTATTGGAGACCCAGCTAACTATGGCTACACCTTC

clone size: NA
V gene: TRBV28
D gene: TRBD1
J gene: TRBJ2-1
CDR3 protein: CASSSYRGSYNEQFF
CDR3 DNA: TGTGCCAGCAGTTCCTACAGGGGCTCCTACAATGAGCAGTTCTTC

clone size: few
V gene: TRBV28
D gene: TRBD1
J gene: TRBJ2-7
CDR3 protein: CASSLGQGIFGSQQYF
CDR3 DNA: TGTGCCAGCAGTTTAGGACAGGGTATATTCGGGTCGCAGCAGTACTTC

clone size: NA
V gene: TRBV28
D gene: TRBD2
J gene: TRBJ2-3
CDR3 protein: CASSVAGDRKDTQYF
CDR3 DNA: TGTGCCAGCAGTGTAGCGGGAGATCGGAAAGATACGCAGTATTTT

clone size: NA
V gene: TRBV28
D gene: NA
J gene: TRBJ2-7
CDR3 protein: CASSPGRILGEQYF
CDR3 DNA: TGTGCCAGCAGTCCGGGGCGAATCCTAGGAGAGCAGTACTTC

clone size: once
V gene: TRBV7-9
D gene: NA
J gene: TRBJ1-1
CDR3 protein: CASSMAGNTEAFF
CDR3 DNA: TGTGCCAGCAGTATGGCGGGGAACACTGAAGCTTTCTTT

clone size: NA
V gene: TRBV28
D gene: TRBD2
J gene: TRBJ2-1
CDR3 protein: CASSFAGGHNEQFF
CDR3 DNA: TGTGCCAGCAGTTTTGCGGGAGGGCACAATGAGCAGTTCTTC

clone size: NA
V gene: TRBV6-5
D gene: NA
J gene: TRBJ2-5
CDR3 protein: CASSLTGVRTQYF
CDR3 DNA: TGTGCCAGCAGTTTAACGGGTGTAAGGACCCAGTACTTC

clone size: NA
V gene: TRBV28
D gene: NA
J gene: TRBJ2-3
CDR3 protein: CASSNRDVRSTDTQYF
CDR3 DNA: TGTGCCAGCAGTAACCGGGACGTTAGGAGTACAGATACGCAGTATTTT